The entry below describes one TCR beta chain. The antigen is unknown. The CDR3 sequence is 14 residues long. Trimming cost V 0 bases and J 4 bases, with 10 bases left between them. Germline CDR1 and CDR2: SGHDT and YYEEEE. The data originate from a study of cytomegalovirus exposure and HLA in healthy donors. 60 Vbeta and 13 Jbeta primers were used in PCR. Some clones are missing from TCRdb's copy, which holds only in-frame ones; the method was immunoSEQ multiplex PCR. The sample has more than 70,000 clones. The study, taken as a whole, reports: Evidence from a later analysis indicated that most CMV-associated TCR beta chains looked HLA-restricted. What TCR beta sequences reportedly achieved was accurate prediction of HLA-A and HLA-B alleles in most subjects. Many donors carried some public TCRs, although rarity characterized most TCR sequences. Analysis was carried out at a later point, and it linked a missense DCLRE1C variant to TCR beta V- and J-gene trimming.

The source of this sequence is a woman aged 55-70 years in good health and CMV-seronegative. Sequencing was carried out using PBMCs. The chain links TRBV5-6 to TRBJ1-2; perhaps TRBD1 as D (6 bases). CDR3 sequence (DNA): TGTGCCAGCAGCTTGGGGACAGTGACCTATGGCTACACCTTC. Translating gives CASSLGTVTYGYTF.